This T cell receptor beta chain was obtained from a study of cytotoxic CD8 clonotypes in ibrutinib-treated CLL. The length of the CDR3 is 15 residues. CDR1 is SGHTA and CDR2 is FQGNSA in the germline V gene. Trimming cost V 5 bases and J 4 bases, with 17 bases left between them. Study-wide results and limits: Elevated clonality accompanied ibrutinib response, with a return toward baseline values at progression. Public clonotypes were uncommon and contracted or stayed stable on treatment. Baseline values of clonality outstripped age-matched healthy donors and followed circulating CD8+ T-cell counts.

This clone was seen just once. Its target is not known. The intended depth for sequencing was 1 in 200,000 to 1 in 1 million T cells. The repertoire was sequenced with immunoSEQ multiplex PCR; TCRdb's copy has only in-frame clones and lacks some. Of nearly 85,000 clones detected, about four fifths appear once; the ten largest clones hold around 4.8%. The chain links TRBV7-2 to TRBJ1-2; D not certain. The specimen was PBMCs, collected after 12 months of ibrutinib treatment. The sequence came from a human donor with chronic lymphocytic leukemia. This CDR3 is CASSPRASQPYGYTF. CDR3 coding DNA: TGTGCCAGCAGCCCTCGGGCCAGCCAGCCCTATGGCTACACCTTC. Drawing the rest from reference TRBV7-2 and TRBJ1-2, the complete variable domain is GAGVSQSPSNKVTEKGKDVELRCDPISGHTALYWYRQSLGQGLEFLIYFQGNSAPDKSGLPSDRFSAERTGGSVSTLTIQRTQQEDSAVYLCASSPRASQPYGYTFGSGTRLTVV.